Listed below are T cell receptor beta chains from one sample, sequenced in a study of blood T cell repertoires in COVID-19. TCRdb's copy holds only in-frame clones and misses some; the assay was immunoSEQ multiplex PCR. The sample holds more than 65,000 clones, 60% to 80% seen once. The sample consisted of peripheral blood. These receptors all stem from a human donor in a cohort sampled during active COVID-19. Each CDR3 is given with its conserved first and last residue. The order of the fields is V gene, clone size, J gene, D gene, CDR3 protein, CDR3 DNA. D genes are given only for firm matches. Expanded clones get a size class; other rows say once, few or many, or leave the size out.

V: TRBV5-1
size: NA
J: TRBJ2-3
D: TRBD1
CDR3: CASSSGTGQGSTDTQYF
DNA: TGCGCCAGCAGCTCGGGAACGGGACAGGGGAGCACAGATACGCAGTATTTT

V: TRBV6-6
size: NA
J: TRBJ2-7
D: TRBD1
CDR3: CASGTGQGNEQYF
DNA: TGTGCCAGCGGTACGGGACAGGGGAACGAGCAGTACTTC

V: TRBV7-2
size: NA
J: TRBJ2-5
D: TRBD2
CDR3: CASSAGLAGETQYF
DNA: TGTGCCAGCAGCGCCGGACTAGCGGGTGAGACCCAGTACTTC

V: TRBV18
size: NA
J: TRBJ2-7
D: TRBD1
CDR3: CASSETTGGGEQYF
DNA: TGTGCCAGCTCAGAGACGACAGGGGGCGGCGAGCAGTACTTC

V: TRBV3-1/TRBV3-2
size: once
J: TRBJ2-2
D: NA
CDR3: CASSQAAGNTGELFF
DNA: TGTGCCAGCAGCCAAGCCGCAGGGAACACCGGGGAGCTGTTTTTT

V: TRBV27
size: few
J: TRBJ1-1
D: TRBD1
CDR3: CASSQQGATEAFF
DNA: TGTGCCAGCAGTCAACAGGGGGCTACTGAAGCTTTCTTT

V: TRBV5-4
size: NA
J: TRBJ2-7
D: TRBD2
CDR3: CASSPSSGTYEQYF
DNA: TGTGCCAGCAGCCCATCTAGCGGGACCTACGAGCAGTACTTC

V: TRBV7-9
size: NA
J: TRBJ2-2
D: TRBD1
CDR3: CASSLMDRGRNTGELFF
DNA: TGTGCCAGCAGCTTAATGGACAGGGGGCGGAACACCGGGGAGCTGTTTTTT

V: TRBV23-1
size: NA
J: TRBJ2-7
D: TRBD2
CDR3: CASSQGASGSYEQYF
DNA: TGCGCCAGCAGTCAAGGGGCTAGCGGGAGTTACGAGCAGTACTTC

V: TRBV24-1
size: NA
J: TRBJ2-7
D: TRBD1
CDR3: CATSSRDRNDEQYF
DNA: TGTGCCACCAGTAGCCGGGACAGGAACGACGAGCAGTACTTC

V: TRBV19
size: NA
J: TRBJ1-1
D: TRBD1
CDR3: CASSRGTGEAFF
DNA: TGTGCCAGTAGTAGAGGGACAGGGGAAGCTTTCTTT